This entry features one T cell receptor beta chain sequence. Antigen: not known. The record originates from a study of follicular helper T cells after annual influenza vaccination. Measured with immunoSEQ multiplex PCR; TCRdb has only the in-frame clones, and not every one. The sample comprises about 10,000 clones, about 80% of which are singletons, and about 0.77% rests with the top ten. Study findings and constraints: Productive TCRB sequences came from only about 9-22% of cells. Each annual vaccination recalled recurring oligoclonal ICOS+CD38+ cTfh clonotypes.

Time point here: 2014-2015 season, 7 days after vaccination. There are 16 residues in the CDR3. Germline values: CDR1 MDHEN, CDR2 SYDVKM. Trimming left V 8 bases short and J 5 bases short, with 22 bases between. This sample comprised CXCR5- memory CD4+ T cells sorted from blood, obtained 7 days after influenza vaccination. The sequence was obtained from an adult who received the influenza vaccine. The chain uses TRBV28 and TRBJ2-1; maybe TRBD1 (6 bases). Here the CDR3 reads CASGISRGSINNEQFF. The CDR3 coding sequence is TGTGCCAGCGGCATCTCTAGGGGGAGTATCAACAATGAGCAGTTCTTC.